Below, 30 T cell receptor beta chains from the same sample are listed, as sequenced in a study of blood T cell repertoires in COVID-19. Assay used: immunoSEQ multiplex PCR; TCRdb lists only in-frame clones, some missing. The sample includes some 50,000 clones, around 87% of them seen just once. The sequenced sample consisted of peripheral blood. These receptors came from a human donor in a cohort sampled during active COVID-19.

The J gene is TRBJ2-1, the V gene TRBV14; 7 bases are a match to TRBD2. The CDR3 has 15 residues. J lost 3 bases, V lost 4 bases, and 6 bases had no gene match. The germline gives CDR1 SGHDN, CDR2 FVKESK. CDR3 sequence: CASSLTAGYYNEQFF. The CDR3 nucleotides read TGTGCCAGCAGCCTTACAGCGGGGTACTACAATGAGCAGTTCTTC.

This clone was found a few times. The V and J genes are TRBV14 and TRBJ2-1; TRBD2 might be the D (6 bases). Germline V gives CDR1 SGHDN, CDR2 FVKESK. The V end was cut by 3 bases, the J end by 10 bases, with 28 bases between. This CDR3 contains 18 residues. In nucleotides, the CDR3 is TGTGCCAGCAGCCAGACCCGGGGGTTGTTAGCGAGTACGCCCGAGCAGTTCTTC. Translating gives CASSQTRGLLASTPEQFF.

The chain uses TRBV27 and TRBJ2-1; 9 bases are a match to TRBD2. The germline CDR1 and CDR2 sequences are MNHEY and SMNVEV (reference sequence). The junction had 2 bases not matched to a gene; V was cut back by 5 bases and J by 6 bases. The CDR3 is 13 residues long. The CDR3 coding sequence is TGTGCCAGCAGTGATAGCGGGAGCAATGAGCAGTTCTTC. Protein product: CASSDSGSNEQFF.

The chain couples TRBV7-2 to TRBJ2-7; the D gene is possibly TRBD2 (5 bases). This CDR3 contains 17 residues. Looked up from germline, CDR1 is SGHTA and CDR2 is FQGNSA. V was shortened by 3 bases and J by 7 bases, with 25 bases between the two germline ends. CDR3 in amino acids: CASSFASSLGESFEQYF. As DNA, the CDR3 is TGTGCCAGCAGCTTCGCTAGCAGCTTGGGCGAAAGTTTTGAGCAGTACTTC.

The chain is built from TRBV4-1 and TRBJ2-1, with TRBD2 identical over 13 bases. J was trimmed by 7 bases and V by 4 bases; bases with no gene match: 4. Per the germline V gene, CDR1 is MGHRA and CDR2 is YSYEKL. This CDR3 is 15 amino acids long. The CDR3 protein is CASSPGLAGENEQFF. The CDR3 DNA is TGCGCCAGCAGCCCCGGACTAGCGGGAGAGAATGAGCAGTTCTTC.

The chain couples TRBV12-3 or TRBV12-4 to TRBJ2-7, with 7 bases fitting TRBD1. The CDR3 has 13 residues. Trimming took 5 bases from V and 4 from J; bases not matched to a gene: 5. Here the CDR3 DNA reads TGTGCCAGCAGTCCGGGACAGACTTACGAGCAGTACTTC. Translating gives CASSPGQTYEQYF.

The gene calls are TRBV5-1 and TRBJ2-1; 8 bases fit TRBD2. This CDR3 comprises 14 residues. CDR1 is SGHRS and CDR2 is YFSETQ in the germline V gene. The junction had 0 bases not matched to a gene; V was cut back by 0 bases and J by 4 bases. CDR3 in amino acids: CASSLASGYNEQFF. CDR3 nucleotide sequence: TGCGCCAGCAGCTTGGCTAGCGGGTACAATGAGCAGTTCTTC.

This CDR3 reads CASSFGQSRRGCMNTEAFF. CDR3 nucleotides: TGTGCCAGCAGCTTCGGGCAGTCTAGAAGGGGTTGTATGAACACTGAAGCTTTCTTT. The chain is built from TRBV7-9 and TRBJ1-1; a possible D gene is TRBD1 (5 bases). The CDR3 runs to 19 residues. The V end was cut by 3 bases, the J end by 0 bases, with 23 bases between. Germline CDR1 SEHNR, CDR2 FQNEAQ (reference sequence).

This clone appeared once. This chain joins TRBV4-1 and TRBJ2-7, with TRBD1 identical over 9 bases. Trimming at V came to 3 bases and at J to 4 bases, leaving 7 bases not matched to a gene. CDR1 MGHRA and CDR2 YSYEKL come from the germline V gene. This CDR3 contains 15 residues. The CDR3 DNA is TGCGCCAGCAGCCACGGGACAGGGCCAAGGTACGAGCAGTACTTC. This codes for CASSHGTGPRYEQYF.

J is TRBJ2-7 and V is TRBV6-5; 7 positions match TRBD2. V shed 7 bases and J 2 bases; nucleotides not matched to a gene: 8. CDR1 MNHEY and CDR2 SVGAGI come from the germline V gene. The CDR3 has 14 amino acids. The CDR3 DNA is TGTGCCAGCATGGTGGGAGGGTGGGCCTACGAGCAGTACTTC. Translating it yields CASMVGGWAYEQYF.

By proportion, this clone is medium-sized. This rearrangement joins TRBV30 to TRBJ1-2, with D hard to call. With 2 bases removed from V and 8 bases from J, the gap between germline ends came to 12 bases. This CDR3 comprises 12 residues. Germline V gene data show CDR1 as GTSNPN and CDR2 as SVGIG (reference sequence). The CDR3 bases are TGTGCCTGGAGTCGCCTCCTCCGGGGCTACACCTTC. It codes for CAWSRLLRGYTF.

The chain employs TRBV5-6 and TRBJ2-3; D remains unclear. The V end lost 3 bases, the J end lost 5 bases, and 10 bases lay between the germline ends. Per the germline V gene, CDR1 is SGHDT and CDR2 is YYEEEE. The CDR3 runs 13 residues. CDR3 sequence (DNA): TGTGCCAGCAGCTACTCCGGAGTAGATACGCAGTATTTT. Its protein product is CASSYSGVDTQYF. Full variable domain (remainder filled in from reference TRBV5-6 and TRBJ2-3): DAGVTQSPTHLIKTRGQQVTLRCSPKSGHDTVSWYQQALGQGPQFIFQYYEEEERQRGNFPDRFSGHQFPNYSSELNVNALLLGDSALYLCASSYSGVDTQYFGPGTRLTVL.

V is TRBV29-1 and J is TRBJ2-7; tentatively, D is TRBD2 (6 bases). V gave up 7 bases and J gave up 0 bases, with 16 bases separating them. This CDR3 spans 14 amino acids. Germline CDR1 is SQVTM and CDR2 is ANQGSEA. CDR3 residues: CSGLGGGSSYEQYF. DNA of the CDR3: TGCAGCGGCCTTGGCGGAGGGAGCTCCTACGAGCAGTACTTC.

The chain employs TRBV3-1 (or the pseudogene TRBV3-2) and TRBJ2-2, with TRBD2 identical over 9 bases. V lost 4 bases, J lost 5 bases, and 8 bases stayed unmatched. Looked up from germline, CDR1 is LGHDT and CDR2 is YNNKEL (reference sequence). This CDR3 comprises 16 residues. The CDR3 reads CASSPRSGSRTGELFF. The CDR3 nucleotides are TGTGCCAGCAGCCCCCGTAGCGGGAGTCGGACCGGGGAGCTGTTTTTT.

The chain recombines TRBV6-2 or TRBV6-3 with TRBJ2-5; D call uncertain. V was clipped by 2 bases and J by 4 bases, with 8 bases between them. Germline-derived CDR1 and CDR2 are MNHEY and SVGEGT. This CDR3 is built from 13 residues. The CDR3 region has the DNA TGTGCCAGCAGTTACAACGGCGGAGAGACCCAGTACTTC. Translating gives CASSYNGGETQYF.

The V call is TRBV6-5, the J call TRBJ2-7; tentative D call: TRBD2 (6 bases). With 5 bases removed from V and 7 bases from J, the gap between germline ends came to 21 bases. CDR1 and CDR2 (germline): MNHEY, SVGAGI. The CDR3 consists of 15 residues. In DNA form, the CDR3 reads TGTGCCAGCAGTAGCAGCAGGGTTACGGGAGATGAGCAGTACTTC. It yields the protein CASSSSRVTGDEQYF.

This chain links TRBV27 with TRBJ2-7; 10 nucleotides line up with TRBD2. Losses at the gene ends were 3 bases for V and 5 bases for J; bases not matched to a gene: 19. CDR3 length equals 19 residues. CDR1 is MNHEY and CDR2 is SMNVEV in the germline V gene (reference sequence). CDR3 DNA: TGTGCCAGCAGTTTTGTCCGCAGGGAATTTCTAGCGGGAGTAGACGAGCAGTACTTC. Translated, it gives CASSFVRREFLAGVDEQYF.

The J gene is TRBJ2-7, the V gene TRBV6-2 or TRBV6-3; D is uncertain. The V gene lost 1 base and the J gene lost 5 bases, with 9 bases spanning the gap. This CDR3 comprises 13 residues. CDR1 and CDR2 (germline): MNHEY, SVGEGT. CDR3: CASSYYQEDEQYF. As DNA, the CDR3 is TGTGCCAGCAGTTACTATCAGGAAGACGAGCAGTACTTC.

The rearrangement joins TRBV19 to TRBJ1-1; a weak D match, TRBD1 (6 bases). This CDR3 spans 16 amino acids. CDR1 and CDR2 (germline): LNHDA, SQIVND (reference sequence). V lost 6 bases to trimming and J lost 5 bases, with 22 bases between them. The CDR3 sequence is CASSNGRNRVRTEAFF. CDR3 nucleotides: TGTGCCAGTAGCAATGGAAGGAACAGGGTTCGTACTGAAGCTTTCTTT.

The chain uses TRBV27 and TRBJ2-2; 10 nucleotides align to TRBD1. J gave up 0 bases and V 6 bases, and 7 bases lay outside the gene matches. This CDR3 comprises 17 residues. CDR1 MNHEY and CDR2 SMNVEV come from the germline V gene (reference sequence). The CDR3 nucleotides read TGTGCCAGCAGCCCCGGGACAGGGGTCGCGAACACCGGGGAGCTGTTTTTT. The encoded protein is CASSPGTGVANTGELFF.

The chain has TRBV7-3 and TRBJ2-3; TRBD2 matches 8 bases. Germline CDR1 reads SGHTA; CDR2 reads FQGTGA. The J segment lost 4 bases and the V segment lost 5 bases, leaving 8 bases of the junction unmatched. CDR3 length: 15 amino acids. This CDR3 is CASSQGLGEADTQYF. DNA for the CDR3: TGTGCCAGCAGCCAGGGACTAGGGGAAGCAGATACGCAGTATTTT.

This clone was observed a single time. V is TRBV28 and J is TRBJ2-3, with 8 positions matching TRBD1. CDR1 and CDR2 from the germline V gene are MDHEN and SYDVKM. The CDR3 totals 15 residues. Trimming at V came to 4 bases and at J to 2 bases, leaving 5 bases not matched to a gene. CDR3 coding DNA: TGTGCCAGCAGTTCCCCGGGACAGGCCACAGATACGCAGTATTTT. It codes for CASSSPGQATDTQYF.

The V and J genes are TRBV4-2 and TRBJ2-3; D possibly corresponds to TRBD1 (6 bases). V gave up 0 bases and J gave up 6 bases, with 13 bases separating them. Germline V CDR1 and CDR2: LGHNA, YNFKEQ. This CDR3 comprises 15 residues. The CDR3 spells CASSQDWKRGDTQYF. CDR3 sequence (DNA): TGTGCCAGCAGCCAAGATTGGAAGAGGGGGGATACGCAGTATTTT.

As for this clone: Relative to the germline gene, one junction end is altered; a read error may explain this. The rearrangement links TRBV7-2 to TRBJ1-1; 9 bases are shared with TRBD1. The CDR3 runs to 17 residues. The V gene's germline CDR1 is SGHTA and CDR2 FQGNSA. The CDR3 DNA sequence: TGTGCCAGCAGCCTAGCCGGGACAGGGCTCATGAACACTGAAGCTTTCTTT. Amino acid sequence: CASSLAGTGLMNTEAFF.

The genes are TRBV21-1 and TRBJ2-3; TRBD2 was called by the table and not checked on the DNA. TRBV21-1 is classified as a pseudogene. This CDR3 comprises 16 residues. CDR3 sequence (DNA): TGTGCCAGCACCCACGACTTAGGGAGTCGCACAGATACGCAGTATTTT. It is translated as CASTHDLGSRTDTQYF.

The chain has TRBV27 and TRBJ2-4, with TRBD2 identical over 7 bases. J was trimmed by 7 bases and V by 5 bases; bases with no gene match: 11. From germline, CDR1 is MNHEY and CDR2 SMNVEV (reference sequence). The CDR3 is made up of 15 amino acids. CDR3 nucleotide sequence: TGTGCCAGCAGTGGGGGGGGTCTTGGAGGGAACATTCAGTACTTC. This translates into CASSGGGLGGNIQYF.

This chain connects TRBV28 to TRBJ1-2; D uncertain. Germline CDR1 and CDR2: MDHEN and SYDVKM. CDR3 length: 12 amino acids. The V end lost 5 bases, the J end lost 2 bases, and 6 bases lay between the germline ends. The CDR3 DNA reads TGTGCCAGCAGTGGCAAAAACTATGGCTACACCTTC. Translating it yields CASSGKNYGYTF.

V usage is TRBV28 and J usage is TRBJ2-7, with 14 bases matching TRBD2. Germline trimming cut 5 bases from V and 6 bases from J; bases unmatched to any gene: 6. The CDR3 is made up of 15 amino acids. Germline lookup yields CDR1 MDHEN and CDR2 SYDVKM. CDR3 sequence: CASSPGTSGRSEQYF. CDR3 coding DNA: TGTGCCAGCAGTCCAGGGACTAGCGGGAGATCCGAGCAGTACTTC.

V usage is TRBV18 and J usage is TRBJ1-1, with 9 positions matching TRBD1. The CDR3 consists of 13 residues. Per germline, CDR1 KGHSH and CDR2 LQKENI. J gave up 3 bases and V 5 bases, and 1 base lay outside the gene matches. The CDR3: CASSRTGDTEAFF. The CDR3 coding sequence is TGTGCCAGCTCAAGGACAGGGGACACTGAAGCTTTCTTT.

The chain is built from TRBV10-2 and TRBJ1-2, with 10 bases fitting TRBD1. The CDR3 runs 15 residues. Germline loops: CDR1 WSHSY, CDR2 SAAADI. V lost 7 bases to trimming and J lost 5 bases; unmatched junction nucleotides: 10. Here the CDR3 DNA reads TGCGCCAGCAAAGAAAAGGCGGACAGGGGGTATGGCTACACCTTC. Amino acids: CASKEKADRGYGYTF.